The 9 T cell receptor beta chains below were found in one sample sequenced in a study of T cell clonality in common variable immunodeficiency. Libraries were prepared by immunoSEQ multiplex PCR; TCRdb keeps only in-frame clonotypes and omits some of them. The sample presents approximately 60,000 clones, none singletons. The sequenced sample was peripheral blood mononuclear cells. These receptors came from a person between 18 and 75 years old in good health.

There are many counts of this clone. The CDR3 end lies 3 residues beyond the end of the read and is filled in from the germline J gene. The chain joins TRBV19 to TRBJ2-2; 8 nucleotides align to TRBD1. The CDR3 totals 16 residues. Germline trimming cut 7 bases from V and 6 bases from J; bases unmatched to any gene: 13. CDR1 is LNHDA, CDR2 SQIVND, per germline (reference sequence). Partial CDR3 DNA: TGTGCCAGTACTCCCGGACAGGGTTTTATTGCCGGGGAG. Translated, it gives CASTPGQGFIAGE. The CDR3, in full, reads CASTPGQGFIAGELFF.

This clone was found many times. The observed sequence ends 3 residues before the CDR3 terminus, with the missing tail filled in from the germline J gene. The gene calls are TRBV12-3 or TRBV12-4 and TRBJ2-1; 7 bases map to TRBD2. Trimming cost V 3 bases and J 5 bases; bases outside gene matches: 16. The CDR3 consists of 18 residues. CDR3 sequence: CASSFRATGAGIHNEQFF. CDR3 DNA (partial): TGTGCCAGCAGTTTCCGAGCCACGGGAGCGGGAATTCACAATGAG.

Ten or more counts support this clone. The read ends 3 residues shy of where the CDR3 ends; the end is completed using the germline J gene. The chain joins TRBV19 to TRBJ2-3; 8 nucleotides align to TRBD2. The CDR3 has 15 amino acids. CDR1 LNHDA and CDR2 SQIVND come from the germline V gene (reference sequence). The V and J ends lost 3 bases and 3 bases, in that order; junction bases with no gene match: 5. CDR3 DNA (partial): TGTGCCAGTAGTATTGCGGGAGGAGGAACAGATACG. This translates into CASSIAGGGTDT. The complete CDR3 reads CASSIAGGGTDTQYF.

This clone was recorded at least ten times. The read falls 3 residues short of the CDR3 end, and the missing part is taken from the germline J gene. V is TRBV2 and J is TRBJ2-1; 7 nucleotides agree with TRBD2. Looked up from germline, CDR1 is SNHLY and CDR2 is FYNNEI. CDR3 size: 16 residues. The V and J ends lost 8 bases and 4 bases, in that order; junction bases with no gene match: 14. Partial CDR3 DNA: TGTGCCAGCTCTCGAAGCCCGGGAGGACTGTACAATGAG. It codes for CASSRSPGGLYNE. The entire CDR3 is CASSRSPGGLYNEQFF.

This clone was seen many times. Sequencing ends 3 residues short of the CDR3 end; the germline J gene provides the rest. The V and J genes are TRBV12-3 or TRBV12-4 and TRBJ1-2; maybe TRBD1 (6 bases). Trimming pared 3 bases from V and 3 bases from J, leaving 11 bases between. This CDR3 comprises 14 residues. The DNA read from the CDR3 is TGTGCCAGCAGTTTGGCAGGGGCAGACTATGGC. This encodes CASSLAGADYG. From start to end, the CDR3 is CASSLAGADYGYTF.

As concerns this clone: The read ends 3 residues early relative to the CDR3; the germline J gene fills the gap. The gene calls are TRBV5-3 and TRBJ2-1; 7 nucleotides align to TRBD2. TRBV5-3 is sorted into the ORF group, with uncertain function. The junction had 13 bases not matched to a gene; V was cut back by 5 bases and J by 8 bases. The CDR3 spans 15 residues. CDR3 region: CARSPKLREIHEQFF. The DNA read from the CDR3 is TGTGCCAGAAGTCCTAAGTTGCGGGAGATACATGAG.

This clone was recorded many times. The observed sequence ends 3 residues before the CDR3 terminus, with the missing tail filled in from the germline J gene. The chain recombines TRBV7-6 with TRBJ2-7; 9 bases agree with TRBD2. V shed 1 base and J 1 base; nucleotides not matched to a gene: 8. From germline, CDR1 is SGHVS and CDR2 FNYEAQ. This CDR3 region has 17 residues. CDR3 bases read: TGTGCCAGCAGCTTAGAGGCTAGCGGGACCCTTTCCTACGAG. Protein: CASSLEASGTLSYE. In full, the CDR3 is CASSLEASGTLSYEQYF.

This clone has a count of ten or more. Read sequence stops 3 residues before the CDR3 end, and the germline J gene provides the missing end. The rearrangement links TRBV19 to TRBJ1-5; possible D gene TRBD1, 5 bases. The V gene lost 6 bases and the J gene lost 6 bases, with 18 bases spanning the gap. From germline, CDR1 is LNHDA and CDR2 SQIVND (reference sequence). This CDR3 has 15 amino acids. The CDR3 DNA, read in part, is TGTGCCAGTAGCAACGTCGGGGGGATAGGTCAGCCC. Its translation: CASSNVGGIGQP. The entire CDR3 protein reads CASSNVGGIGQPQHF.

This clone was observed a handful of times. The DNA ends 3 residues before the CDR3 does, and the rest of the CDR3 is filled in from the germline J gene. This rearrangement joins TRBV19 to TRBJ1-2; 8 bases agree with TRBD1. The length of the CDR3 is 13 residues. Germline CDR1 LNHDA, CDR2 SQIVND (reference sequence). The part of the CDR3 DNA that was read is TGTGCCAGTAGTGTTACAGGGGGAAATGAC. Protein sequence: CASSVTGGND. The full CDR3 protein is CASSVTGGNDYTF.